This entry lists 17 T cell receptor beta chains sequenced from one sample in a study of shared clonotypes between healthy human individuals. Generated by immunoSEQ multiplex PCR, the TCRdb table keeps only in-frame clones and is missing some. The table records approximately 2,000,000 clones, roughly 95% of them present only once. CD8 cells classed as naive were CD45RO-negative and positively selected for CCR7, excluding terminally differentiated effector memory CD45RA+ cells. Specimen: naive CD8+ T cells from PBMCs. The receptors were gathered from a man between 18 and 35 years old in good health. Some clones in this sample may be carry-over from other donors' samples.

CDR3 in amino acids: CASGPGEGDGHNEQFF. CDR3 nucleotides: TGTGCCAGCGGCCCCGGGGAGGGGGACGGCCACAATGAGCAGTTCTTC. The genes are TRBV7-9 and TRBJ2-1; D is possibly TRBD2 (7 bases). CDR3 length equals 16 residues. Germline-derived CDR1 and CDR2 are SEHNR and FQNEAQ (reference sequence). V was cut by 8 bases and J by 5 bases, with 22 bases left in between.

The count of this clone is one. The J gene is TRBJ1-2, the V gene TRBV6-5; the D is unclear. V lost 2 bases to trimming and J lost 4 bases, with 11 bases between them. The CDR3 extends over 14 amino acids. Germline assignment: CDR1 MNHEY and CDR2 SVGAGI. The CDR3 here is CASSYDDNLYGYTF. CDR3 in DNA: TGTGCCAGCAGTTACGATGACAACCTCTATGGCTACACCTTC.

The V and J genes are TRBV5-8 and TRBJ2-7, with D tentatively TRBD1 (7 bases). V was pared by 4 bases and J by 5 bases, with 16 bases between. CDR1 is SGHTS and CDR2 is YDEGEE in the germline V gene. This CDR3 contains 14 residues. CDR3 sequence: CASSGAGQLDEQYF. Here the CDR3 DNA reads TGTGCCAGCAGCGGGGCGGGACAGTTGGACGAGCAGTACTTC.

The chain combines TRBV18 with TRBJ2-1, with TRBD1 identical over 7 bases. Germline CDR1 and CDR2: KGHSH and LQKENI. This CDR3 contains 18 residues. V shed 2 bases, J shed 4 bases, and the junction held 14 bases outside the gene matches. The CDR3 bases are TGTGCCAGCTCACCAAGTCACGACAGTTCAGGGGGTTACAATGAGCAGTTCTTC. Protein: CASSPSHDSSGGYNEQFF.

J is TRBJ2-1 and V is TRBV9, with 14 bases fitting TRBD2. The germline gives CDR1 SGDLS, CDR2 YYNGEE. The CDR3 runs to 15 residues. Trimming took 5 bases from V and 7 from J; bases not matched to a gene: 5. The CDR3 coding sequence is TGTGCCAGCAGTAGACTAGCGGGAGGGTCAAATGAGCAGTTCTTC. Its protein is CASSRLAGGSNEQFF.

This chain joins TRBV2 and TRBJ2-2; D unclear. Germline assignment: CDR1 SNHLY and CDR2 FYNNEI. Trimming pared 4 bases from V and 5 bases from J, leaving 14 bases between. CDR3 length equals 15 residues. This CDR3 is CASSGEAGRTGELFF. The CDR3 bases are TGTGCCAGCAGTGGAGAGGCAGGACGGACCGGGGAGCTGTTTTTT.

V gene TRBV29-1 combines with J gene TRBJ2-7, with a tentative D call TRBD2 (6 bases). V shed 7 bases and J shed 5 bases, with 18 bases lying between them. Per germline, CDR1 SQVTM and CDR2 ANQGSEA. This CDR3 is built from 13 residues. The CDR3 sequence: CSARGRQSHEQYF. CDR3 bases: TGCAGCGCTCGAGGGAGGCAGAGCCACGAGCAGTACTTC.

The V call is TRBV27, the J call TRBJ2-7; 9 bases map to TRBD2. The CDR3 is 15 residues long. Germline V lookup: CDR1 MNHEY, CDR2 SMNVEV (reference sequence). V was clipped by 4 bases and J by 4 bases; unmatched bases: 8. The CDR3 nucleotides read TGTGCCAGCAGTTCTTTAGCGGGAGACCATTACGAGCAGTACTTC. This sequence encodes CASSSLAGDHYEQYF.

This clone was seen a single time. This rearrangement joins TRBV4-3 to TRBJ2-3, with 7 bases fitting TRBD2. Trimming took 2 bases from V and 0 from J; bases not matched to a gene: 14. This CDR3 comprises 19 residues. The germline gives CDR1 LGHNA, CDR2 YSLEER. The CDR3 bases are TGCGCCAGCAGCCAAACATGGGGAGTCCTAGCGGCTAGCACAGATACGCAGTATTTT. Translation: CASSQTWGVLAASTDTQYF.

CDR3 sequence reads: CAISDGRDSNQPQHF. DNA of the CDR3: TGTGCCATCAGTGACGGGCGTGATAGCAATCAGCCCCAGCATTTT. The chain couples TRBV10-3 to TRBJ1-5, with unresolved D. V was cut by 3 bases and J by 0 bases, with 9 bases left in between. The CDR3 runs 15 residues. CDR1 and CDR2 (germline): ENHRY, SYGVKD.

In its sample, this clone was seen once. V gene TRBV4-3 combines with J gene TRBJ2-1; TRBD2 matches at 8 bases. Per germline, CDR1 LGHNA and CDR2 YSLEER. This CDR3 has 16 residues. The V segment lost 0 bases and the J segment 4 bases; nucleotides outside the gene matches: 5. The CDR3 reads CASSQDGGGRYNEQFF. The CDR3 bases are TGCGCCAGCAGCCAAGACGGCGGGGGGAGATACAATGAGCAGTTCTTC.

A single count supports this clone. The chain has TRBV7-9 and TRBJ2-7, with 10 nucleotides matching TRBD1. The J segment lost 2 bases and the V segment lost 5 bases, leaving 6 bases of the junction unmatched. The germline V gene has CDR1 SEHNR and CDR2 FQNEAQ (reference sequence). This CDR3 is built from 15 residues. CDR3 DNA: TGTGCCAGCAGCCAAGGACAGGGGGGCACCTACGAGCAGTACTTC. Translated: CASSQGQGGTYEQYF.

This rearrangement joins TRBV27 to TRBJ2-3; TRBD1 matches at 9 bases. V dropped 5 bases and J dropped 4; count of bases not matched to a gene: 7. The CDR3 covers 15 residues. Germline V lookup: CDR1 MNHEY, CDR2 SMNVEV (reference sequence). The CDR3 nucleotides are TGTGCCAGCAGTCCCTGGGACAGGGTGGCAGATACGCAGTATTTT. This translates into CASSPWDRVADTQYF.

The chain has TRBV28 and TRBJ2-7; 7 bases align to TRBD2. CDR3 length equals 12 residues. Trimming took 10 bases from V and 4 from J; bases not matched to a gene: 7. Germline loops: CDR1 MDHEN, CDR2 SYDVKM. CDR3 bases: TGTGCCACCAACGCCGGGGGGTACGAGCAGTACTTC. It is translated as CATNAGGYEQYF. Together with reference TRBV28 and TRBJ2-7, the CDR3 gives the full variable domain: DVKVTQSSRYLVKRTGEKVFLECVQDMDHENMFWYRQDPGLGLRLIYFSYDVKMKEKGDIPEGYSVSREKKERFSLILESASTNQTSMYLCATNAGGYEQYFGPGTRLTVT.

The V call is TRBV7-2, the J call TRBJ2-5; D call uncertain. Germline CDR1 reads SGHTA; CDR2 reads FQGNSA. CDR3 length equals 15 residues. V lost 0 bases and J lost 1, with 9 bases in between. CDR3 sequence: CASSLAARFQETQYF. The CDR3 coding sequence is TGTGCCAGCAGCTTAGCGGCCCGGTTCCAAGAGACCCAGTACTTC.

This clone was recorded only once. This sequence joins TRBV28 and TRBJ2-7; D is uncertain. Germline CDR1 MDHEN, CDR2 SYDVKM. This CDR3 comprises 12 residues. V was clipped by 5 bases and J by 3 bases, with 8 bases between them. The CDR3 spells CASSHRFYEQYF. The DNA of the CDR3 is TGTGCCAGCAGTCATAGGTTCTACGAGCAGTACTTC. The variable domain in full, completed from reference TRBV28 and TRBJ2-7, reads DVKVTQSSRYLVKRTGEKVFLECVQDMDHENMFWYRQDPGLGLRLIYFSYDVKMKEKGDIPEGYSVSREKKERFSLILESASTNQTSMYLCASSHRFYEQYFGPGTRLTVT.

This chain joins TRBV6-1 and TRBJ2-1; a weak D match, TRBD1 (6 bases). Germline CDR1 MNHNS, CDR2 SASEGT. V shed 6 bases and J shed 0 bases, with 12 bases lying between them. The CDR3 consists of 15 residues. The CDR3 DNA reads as TGTGCCAGCAGGCAGGGGTCCCTCTCCTACAATGAGCAGTTCTTC. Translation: CASRQGSLSYNEQFF.